This is a list of T cell receptor beta chains from one sample in a study of blood T cell repertoires in COVID-19. Profiling relied on immunoSEQ multiplex PCR, and the TCRdb table lists in-frame clones only, not all of them. In the table there are some 150,000 clones, 75% to 85% of which are singletons. Sample: peripheral blood. The receptor source for this set is a woman in her 70s with COVID-19, enrolled during active disease. CDR3s include the opening cysteine and the closing phenylalanine or tryptophan. Fields, in order: clone size, CDR3 length, J gene, D gene, V gene, CDR3 protein, CDR3 DNA. The D gene is left open where the match is weak. The size field is filled for only some rows; it gives once, few, many or a size class.

- | 12 | TRBJ2-1 | - | TRBV2 | CASSERDGEEFF | TGTGCCAGCAGTGAAAGGGACGGGGAGGAGTTCTTC
- | 15 | TRBJ2-1 | - | TRBV29-1 | CSVAFGAGLYNEQFF | TGCAGCGTAGCCTTTGGGGCGGGGTTGTACAATGAGCAGTTCTTC
- | 15 | TRBJ2-3 | TRBD2 | TRBV11-2 | CASSSQLAGMDTQYF | TGTGCCAGCAGCTCCCAACTAGCGGGGATGGATACGCAGTATTTT
- | 12 | TRBJ1-2 | - | TRBV6-6 | CASSYSDGGCTF | TGTGCCAGCAGTTATAGCGACGGGGGGTGCACCTTC
- | 16 | TRBJ1-2 | TRBD1 | TRBV27 | CASSPQGQDANYGYTF | TGTGCCAGCAGTCCCCAGGGACAGGATGCTAACTATGGCTACACCTTC
- | 15 | TRBJ2-1 | TRBD2 | TRBV7-8 | CASSFSGGGLYEQFF | TGTGCCAGCAGCTTCAGCGGGGGGGGTCTTTATGAGCAGTTCTTC
- | 11 | TRBJ1-2 | - | TRBV20-1 | CSAWDNPGYTF | TGCAGTGCTTGGGACAATCCTGGCTACACCTTC
few | 12 | TRBJ1-6 | - | TRBV30 | CAWSVQEGTLHF | TGTGCCTGGAGTGTACAGGAGGGCACCCTCCACTTT
- | 16 | TRBJ2-7 | TRBD1 | TRBV6-1 | CASSEFEWDRGYEQYF | TGTGCCAGCAGTGAATTCGAGTGGGACAGGGGGTACGAGCAGTACTTC
few | 12 | TRBJ2-1 | - | TRBV29-1 | CSGGISYNEQFF | TGCAGTGGGGGGATCTCCTACAATGAGCAGTTCTTC
- | 13 | TRBJ1-1 | - | TRBV18 | CASSNHVGAEAFF | TGTGCCAGCTCCAACCACGTGGGAGCTGAAGCTTTCTTT
- | 15 | TRBJ1-1 | - | TRBV10-3 | CAISESIGQHTEAFF | TGTGCCATCAGTGAGTCGATTGGACAGCACACTGAAGCTTTCTTT
- | 15 | TRBJ2-7 | TRBD1 | TRBV7-2 | CASSSPRQGPWEQYF | TGTGCCAGCAGTTCCCCCCGACAGGGCCCGTGGGAGCAGTACTTC
once | 17 | TRBJ1-2 | TRBD1 | TRBV6-8 | CASTHPSGGVSLYGYTF | TGTGCCAGCACCCACCCCTCAGGGGGCGTAAGTCTCTATGGCTACACCTTC
- | 13 | TRBJ1-6 | - | TRBV9 | CASNKGGMSPLHF | TGTGCCAGCAACAAAGGAGGGATGTCACCCCTCCACTTT
- | 14 | TRBJ2-7 | TRBD1 | TRBV4-1 | CASSQTGAPREQYF | TGCGCCAGCAGCCAAACAGGGGCCCCCCGCGAGCAGTACTTC
- | 13 | TRBJ1-5 | - | TRBV2 | CASSAQYNQPQHF | TGTGCCAGCAGTGCACAGTACAATCAGCCCCAGCATTTT
- | 19 | TRBJ1-3 | - | TRBV19 | CASSIEGQATTTLGNTIYF | TGTGCCAGTAGTATAGAAGGTCAGGCCACCACAACTCTTGGAAACACCATATATTTT
- | 14 | TRBJ2-7 | - | TRBV15 | CATSREGSSYEQYF | TGTGCCACCAGCAGAGAGGGCAGTTCCTACGAGCAGTACTTC
- | 16 | TRBJ1-2 | - | TRBV7-3 | CASSSTLLDSNYGYTF | TGTGCCAGCAGCTCCACCCTCCTGGACAGTAACTATGGCTACACCTTC
- | 19 | TRBJ1-6 | - | TRBV27 | CASSPRARRDSRGNSPLHF | TGTGCCAGCAGTCCGAGGGCCCGCCGGGACTCAAGAGGGAATTCACCCCTCCACTTT
- | 16 | TRBJ1-4 | - | TRBV5-3 | CARSRGTAGGNEKLFF | TGTGCCAGAAGCCGCGGGACCGCGGGTGGGAATGAAAAACTGTTTTTT
- | 13 | TRBJ2-7 | TRBD1 | TRBV4-1 | CASSDRVSYEQYF | TGCGCCAGCTCGGACAGGGTCTCCTACGAGCAGTACTTC
- | 14 | TRBJ1-1 | - | TRBV5-1 | CASSLEVAGTEAFF | TGCGCCAGCAGCTTGGAGGTGGCGGGTACTGAAGCTTTCTTT
- | 13 | TRBJ1-3 | - | TRBV7-2 | CASSSGGDILFHF | TGTGCCAGCAGCTCCGGGGGAGACATTCTGTTCCATTTT
- | 15 | TRBJ2-7 | - | TRBV7-6 | CASSFSPAGTYEQYF | TGTGCCAGCAGCTTCTCTCCGGCGGGTACCTACGAGCAGTACTTC
- | 17 | TRBJ2-7 | TRBD1 | TRBV7-9 | CASSLSLRTGEPGEQYF | TGTGCCAGCAGCTTAAGTTTAAGGACAGGGGAGCCTGGTGAGCAGTACTTC
- | 16 | TRBJ2-1 | - | TRBV5-6 | CASSSRGLSSYNEQFF | TGTGCCAGCAGCTCCCGCGGGCTGAGCTCCTACAATGAGCAGTTCTTC
- | 18 | TRBJ2-2 | TRBD1 | TRBV5-6 | CASSPGRVQGARTGELFF | TGTGCCAGCAGCCCCGGGAGAGTACAGGGGGCACGTACCGGGGAGCTGTTTTTT
- | 19 | TRBJ2-1 | TRBD2 | TRBV29-1 | CSTSPVFRTSGGSYNEQFF | TGCAGCACCTCCCCTGTATTTAGGACTAGCGGGGGCTCCTACAATGAGCAGTTCTTC
- | 13 | TRBJ1-2 | TRBD1 | TRBV3-1/TRBV3-2 | CASSRLRDSGYTF | TGTGCCAGCAGCCGACTTCGGGACAGTGGCTACACCTTC
- | 17 | TRBJ2-1 | - | TRBV7-8 | CASSFTRRGRAFNEQFF | TGTGCCAGCAGTTTTACGAGGCGGGGCAGGGCTTTCAATGAGCAGTTCTTC
once | 15 | TRBJ1-5 | - | TRBV2 | CASSEARGGRQPQHF | TGTGCCAGCAGTGAAGCGCGGGGTGGGCGTCAGCCCCAGCATTTT
once | 14 | TRBJ2-3 | - | TRBV7-2 | CASKVTGSTDTQYF | TGTGCCAGCAAGGTAACGGGGAGCACAGATACGCAGTATTTT
- | 13 | TRBJ1-2 | TRBD1 | TRBV28 | CASTLGRGPGYTF | TGTGCCAGCACCCTAGGAAGGGGGCCTGGCTACACCTTC
- | 17 | TRBJ1-4 | - | TRBV21-1 | CASSSRRTGLGNEKLFF | TGTGCCAGCAGCTCACGGCGGACAGGCCTGGGTAATGAAAAACTGTTTTTT
once | 12 | TRBJ2-7 | - | TRBV11-2 | CASSRILGEQYF | TGTGCCAGCAGCCGCATCCTCGGCGAGCAGTACTTC